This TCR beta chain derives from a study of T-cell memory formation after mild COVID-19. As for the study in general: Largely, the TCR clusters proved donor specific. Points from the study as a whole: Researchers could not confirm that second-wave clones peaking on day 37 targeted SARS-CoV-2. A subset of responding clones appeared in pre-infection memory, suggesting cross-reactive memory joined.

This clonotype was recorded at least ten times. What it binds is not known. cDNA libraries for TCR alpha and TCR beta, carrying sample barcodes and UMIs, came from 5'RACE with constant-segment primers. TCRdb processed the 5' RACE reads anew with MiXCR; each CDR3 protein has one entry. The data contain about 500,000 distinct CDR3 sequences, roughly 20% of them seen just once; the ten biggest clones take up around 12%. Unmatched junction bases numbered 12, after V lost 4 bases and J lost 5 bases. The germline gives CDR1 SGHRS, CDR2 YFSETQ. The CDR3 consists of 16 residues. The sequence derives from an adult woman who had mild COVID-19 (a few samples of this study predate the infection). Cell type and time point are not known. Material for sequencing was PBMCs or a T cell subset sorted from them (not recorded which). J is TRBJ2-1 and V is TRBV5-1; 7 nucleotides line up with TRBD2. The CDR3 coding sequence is TGCGCCAGCAGCCCCGCAACTAGCGCGATTGACAATGAGCAGTTCTTC. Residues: CASSPATSAIDNEQFF.